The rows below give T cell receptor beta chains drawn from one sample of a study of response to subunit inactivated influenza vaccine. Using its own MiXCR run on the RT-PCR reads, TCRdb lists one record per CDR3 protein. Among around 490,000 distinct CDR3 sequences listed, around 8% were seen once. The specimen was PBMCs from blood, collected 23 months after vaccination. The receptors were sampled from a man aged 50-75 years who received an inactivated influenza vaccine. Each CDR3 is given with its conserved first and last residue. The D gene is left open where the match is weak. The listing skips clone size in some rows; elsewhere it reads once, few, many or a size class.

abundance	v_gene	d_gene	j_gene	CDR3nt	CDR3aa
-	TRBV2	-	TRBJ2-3	TGTGCCAGCAGTGAAGGACGAATTAGCACAGATACGCAGTATTTT	CASSEGRISTDTQYF
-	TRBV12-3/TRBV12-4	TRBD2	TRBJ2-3	TGTGCCAGCAGTTTAGGAGTAGCGGGGGGCTTTCGGGATACGCAGTATTTT	CASSLGVAGGFRDTQYF
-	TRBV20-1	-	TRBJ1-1	TGCAGTGCTAGAGGTCAGGACCATGGGATGTACACTGAAGCTTTCTTT	CSARGQDHGMYTEAFF
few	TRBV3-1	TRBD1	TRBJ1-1	TGTGCCAGCAGCATCAACATGGGACAGGTTGAAGCTTTCTTT	CASSINMGQVEAFF
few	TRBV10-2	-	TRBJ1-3	TGCGCCAGCGGTCTGGGGCTCTCTGGAAACACCATATATTTT	CASGLGLSGNTIYF
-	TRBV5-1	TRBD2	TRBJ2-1	TGCGCCAGCAGCTTGGACACTAGCGGGAGCAGTGAGCAGTTCTTC	CASSLDTSGSSEQFF
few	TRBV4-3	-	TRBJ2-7	TGCGCCAGCAGCCAAGATTGGGGGCAGCGGGGCCGCGAGCAGTACTTC	CASSQDWGQRGREQYF
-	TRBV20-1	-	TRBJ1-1	TGCAGTGCTATGGGGGGGGGGGCCCGGGGCCGGACTGAAGCTTTCTTT	CSAMGGGARGRTEAFF
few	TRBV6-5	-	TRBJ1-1	TGTGCCAGCAGTTATACGGACAGTCGAACTGAAGCTTTCTTT	CASSYTDSRTEAFF
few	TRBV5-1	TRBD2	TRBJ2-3	TGCGCCAGCAGCCGCCGGCTCGGGACTACTACGGATACGCAGTATTTT	CASSRRLGTTTDTQYF
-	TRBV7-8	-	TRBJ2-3	TGTGCCAGCAGCCCTAATGGGGGAGACTTTACAGATACGCAGTATTTT	CASSPNGGDFTDTQYF
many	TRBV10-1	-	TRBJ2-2	TGCGCCAGCAGCGCGCAGGGACCTAGAACCTCCGGGGAGCTGTTTTTT	CASSAQGPRTSGELFF
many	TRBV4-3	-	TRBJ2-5	TGCGCCAGCAGCCAGTCATCAGGGGTTGCAGAGACCCAGTACTTC	CASSQSSGVAETQYF
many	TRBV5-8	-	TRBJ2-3	TGTGCCAGCAGCTTGGGCAGTAGACTGACCACAGATACGCAGTATTTT	CASSLGSRLTTDTQYF
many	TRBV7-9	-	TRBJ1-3	TGTGCCAGCAGCCATAGCGGGGGGTCTGGAAACACCATATATTTT	CASSHSGGSGNTIYF
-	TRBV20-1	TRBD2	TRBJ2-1	TGCAGTGCTAGAGGGGGGGGACTAGCGAACTACAATGAGCAGTTCTTC	CSARGGGLANYNEQFF
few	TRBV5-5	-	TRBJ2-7	TGTGCCAGCAGCTTGATCGGGGGCAGCGTGTCATACGAGCAGTACTTC	CASSLIGGSVSYEQYF
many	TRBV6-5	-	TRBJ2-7	TGTGCCAGCAGTTACGGGTTTGGGAATACCTACGAGCAGTACTTC	CASSYGFGNTYEQYF
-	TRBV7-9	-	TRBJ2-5	TGTGCCAGCAGCGGCGTCCCCAGATACCAAGAGACCCAGTACTTC	CASSGVPRYQETQYF
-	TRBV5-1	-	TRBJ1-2	TGCGCCAGCAGCTTAAGCCCAGGGGTGTCCCTGTATGGCTACACCTTC	CASSLSPGVSLYGYTF
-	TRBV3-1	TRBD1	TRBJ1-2	TGTGCCAGCAGCCAAGATGACAGGGACTATGGCTACACCTTC	CASSQDDRDYGYTF
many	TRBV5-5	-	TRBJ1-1	TGTGCCAGCAGCTTGATGGCAGGGAGTACTGAAGCTTTCTTT	CASSLMAGSTEAFF
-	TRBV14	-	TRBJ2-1	TGTGCCAGCAGCCAAGTAAATAGATCGAAAAAGTTCTTC	CASSQVNRSKKFF
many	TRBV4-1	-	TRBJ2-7	TGCGCCAGCAGCCAAGATTACCAGGCCTACGAGCAGTACTTC	CASSQDYQAYEQYF
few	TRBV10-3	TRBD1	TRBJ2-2	TGTGCCATCAGCACCAAGGACAGGGAAGGGGAGCTGTTTTTT	CAISTKDREGELFF
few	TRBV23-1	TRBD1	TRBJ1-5	TGCGCCAGCAGCAGACAGGGGGCGCGTAATCAGCCCCAGCATTTT	CASSRQGARNQPQHF
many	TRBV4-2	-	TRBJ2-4	TGTGCCAGCAGCCAAGATGGGAAGGGGGGGATTGGCAAAAACATTCAGTACTTC	CASSQDGKGGIGKNIQYF
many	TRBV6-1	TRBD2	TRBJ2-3	TGTGCCAGCACAGAATGGGGACTAGAGGATACGCAGTATTTT	CASTEWGLEDTQYF
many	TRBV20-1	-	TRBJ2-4	TGCAGTGCTAGTCCATTTGGCGGCCTAAAGGGGAACATTCAGTACTTC	CSASPFGGLKGNIQYF
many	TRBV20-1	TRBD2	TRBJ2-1	TGCAGTGCTAGAGATTTCCAGCGGGGGGGCAATGAGCAGTTCTTC	CSARDFQRGGNEQFF
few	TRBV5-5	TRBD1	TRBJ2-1	TGTGCCAGCAATAAGGACAGGGAGGTCTCCTACAATGAGCAGTTCTTC	CASNKDREVSYNEQFF
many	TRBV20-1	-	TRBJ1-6	TGCAGTGCTACCCCGGGAAATTCACCCCTCCACTTT	CSATPGNSPLHF
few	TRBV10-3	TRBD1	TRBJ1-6	TGTGCCACAGGGACAGGGCGTAATTCACCCCTCCACTTT	CATGTGRNSPLHF